Listed below are T cell receptor beta chains from one sample, sequenced in a study of regulatory T cells in long-lasting Graves disease. TCRdb used MiXCR to reprocess the multiplex PCR reads, holding one entry per CDR3 protein. The sample includes about 400,000 distinct CDR3 sequences, around 20% of them seen just once. Source: peripheral blood mononuclear cells (PBMCs), taken when the disease was refractory, from a patient treated with antithyroid drugs. The source of these receptors is a female donor with Graves disease. CDR3s leave out the opening cysteine and the closing phenylalanine or tryptophan. D genes are given only for firm matches.

D gene	V gene	J gene	CDR3 protein
.	TRBV5-6	TRBJ1-1	ASSSVPGALNTEAF
.	TRBV6-2/TRBV6-3	.	ASSTRGSSYEQY
.	TRBV5-6	TRBJ2-2	ASSLFWGGELF
TRBD2	TRBV20-1	TRBJ2-5	SAEPSTLAFQETQY
.	TRBV24-1	TRBJ2-5	ATSDTSTEGYQETQY
TRBD1	TRBV7-9	TRBJ1-2	ASSYGQDGDGYT
.	TRBV7-8	TRBJ2-1	ASSPSRSSYNEQF
.	TRBV29-1	TRBJ2-7	SVQRTGSSYEQY
.	TRBV7-9	TRBJ2-7	ASSPSDPAEQY
.	TRBV19	TRBJ1-5	ASSIWGPENQPQH
.	TRBV3-1	TRBJ1-3	ASSPGGNTIY
TRBD2	TRBV19	TRBJ2-2	ASSTPRGLAGITGELF
.	TRBV30	TRBJ2-7	AWSGRAEQY
.	TRBV7-2	TRBJ1-2	ASVEEPFNYGYT
.	TRBV12-5	TRBJ1-4	ASGGDSNEKLF